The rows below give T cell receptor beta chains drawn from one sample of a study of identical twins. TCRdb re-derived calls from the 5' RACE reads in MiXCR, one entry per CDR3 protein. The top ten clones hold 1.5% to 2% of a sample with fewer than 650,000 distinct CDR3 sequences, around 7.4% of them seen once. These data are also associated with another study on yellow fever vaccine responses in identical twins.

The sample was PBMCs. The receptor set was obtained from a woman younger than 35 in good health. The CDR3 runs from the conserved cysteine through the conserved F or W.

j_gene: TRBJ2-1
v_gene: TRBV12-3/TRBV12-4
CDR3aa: CASNKGVSYNEQFF

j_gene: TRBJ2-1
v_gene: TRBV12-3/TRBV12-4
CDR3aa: CASSGGPGSSGWDNEQFF

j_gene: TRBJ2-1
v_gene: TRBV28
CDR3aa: CASTLRPRGVYNEQFF

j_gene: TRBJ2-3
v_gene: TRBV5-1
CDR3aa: CASSYRDGSTDTQYF

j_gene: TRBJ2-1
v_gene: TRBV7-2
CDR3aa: CASSPESFYNEQFF

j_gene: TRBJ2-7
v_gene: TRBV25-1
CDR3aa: CASSDRESSYEQYF

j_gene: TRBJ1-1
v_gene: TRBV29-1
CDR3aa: CSVVGRYRNTEAFF

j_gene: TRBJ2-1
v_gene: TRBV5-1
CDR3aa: CASRQGLAGANEQFF

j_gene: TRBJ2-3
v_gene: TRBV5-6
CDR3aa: CASSDGPKYTDTQYF

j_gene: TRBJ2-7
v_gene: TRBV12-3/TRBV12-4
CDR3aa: CASSLGSDEQYF

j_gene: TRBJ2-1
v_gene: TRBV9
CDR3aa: CASSVSPGGSYNEQFF

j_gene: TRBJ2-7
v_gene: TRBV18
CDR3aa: CASSPDRSSYEQYF

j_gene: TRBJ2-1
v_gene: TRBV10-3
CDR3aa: CAISESSGGPRGEQFF

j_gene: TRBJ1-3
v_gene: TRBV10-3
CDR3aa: CAMSASGNTIYF

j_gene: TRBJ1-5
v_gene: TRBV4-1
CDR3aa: CASSPQGASQPQHF